Sequencing of this T cell receptor (beta chain) was carried out in a study of siplizumab effects on memory and regulatory T cells. Responder and stimulator cells in the mixed lymphocyte reaction were cultured together for around six days at 37°C. Broader study findings: The naive T cell population seemed more diverse than memory cells and seemed a major contributor to the alloresponse.

Only in-frame clones appear in the TCRdb table, and some are missing; sequencing was by immunoSEQ multiplex PCR. The sample yields about 13,000 clones, 30% to 40% seen once. In its sample, this clone is medium-sized. Its target is not known. The junction had 1 base not matched to a gene; V was cut back by 5 bases and J by 6 bases. Germline V gene data show CDR1 as GTSNPN and CDR2 as SVGIG (reference sequence). The CDR3 runs to 11 residues. Sequencing input: CFSE-low (dividing) CD8+ T cells sorted from an allogeneic mixed lymphocyte reaction. This TCR was recovered from a human donor in good health; the cells came from an allogeneic mixed lymphocyte reaction. The chain is built from TRBV30 and TRBJ2-7; 10 nucleotides line up with TRBD1. For the CDR3, the DNA is TGTGCCTGGGGGACAGGGGTCGAGCAGTACTTC. Protein: CAWGTGVEQYF.